Each of the 7 T cell receptor beta chains below was sequenced from the same sample in a study of shared clonotypes between healthy human individuals. TCRdb's table, derived via immunoSEQ multiplex PCR, lists solely in-frame clones and lacks some. The profile shows about 450,000 clones, roughly 78% of them singletons. Specimen: PBMCs. The source of these receptors is a woman aged 35 to 49 in good health. Some clones in this sample may be carry-over from other donors' samples.

This clone came up many times. This chain connects TRBV15 to TRBJ1-4; D is unresolved. From germline, CDR1 is LNHNV and CDR2 YYDKDF (reference sequence). V lost 4 bases, J lost 11 bases, and 14 bases lay in between. This CDR3 is built from 13 residues. The CDR3 is CATSTLTWTKLFF. As DNA, the CDR3 is TGTGCCACCAGCACCTTGACCTGGACCAAACTGTTTTTT. Together with reference TRBV15 and TRBJ1-4, the CDR3 gives the full variable domain: DAMVIQNPRYQVTQFGKPVTLSCSQTLNHNVMYWYQQKSSQAPKLLFHYYDKDFNNEADTPDNFQSRRPNTSFCFLDIRSPGLGDTAMYLCATSTLTWTKLFFGSGTQLSVL.

V gene TRBV5-1 combines with J gene TRBJ1-2, with D possibly TRBD1 on 5 matching bases. Germline CDR1 reads SGHRS; CDR2 reads YFSETQ. Deletions cut 2 bases from V and 6 bases from J, with 11 bases between. This CDR3 contains 13 residues. CDR3 bases: TGCGCCAGCAGCTTTTTAGCAGGGAATGGCTACACCTTC. Amino acids: CASSFLAGNGYTF.

In this sample, this clone turned up once. J is TRBJ1-4 and V is TRBV21-1. TRBV21-1 is termed a pseudogene. This CDR3 is built from 14 residues. The CDR3 region is CASSKAPGTEKLFF. As DNA, the CDR3 is TGTGCCAGCAGCAAAGCCCCAGGGACTGAAAAACTGTTTTTT.

This clone has a handful of counts. The rearrangement uses TRBV29-1 and TRBJ2-6, with 8 bases that match TRBD1. J lost 2 bases, V lost 6 bases, and 9 bases had no gene match. The CDR3 sequence is 16 residues long. The germline V gene has CDR1 SQVTM and CDR2 ANQGSEA. Here the CDR3 reads CSVADTGGTGANVLTF. Written as DNA, the CDR3 is TGCAGCGTAGCCGATACAGGGGGAACTGGGGCCAACGTCCTGACTTTC. Looking up the rest from reference TRBV29-1 and TRBJ2-6 gives the full variable domain: SAVISQKPSRDICQRGTSLTIQCQVDSQVTMMFWYRQQPGQSLTLIATANQGSEATYESGFVIDKFPISRPNLTFSTLTVSNMSPEDSSIYLCSVADTGGTGANVLTFGAGSRLTVL.

V is TRBV4-3 and J is TRBJ2-7; TRBD2 matches at 7 bases. Looked up from germline, CDR1 is LGHNA and CDR2 is YSLEER. J gave up 0 bases and V 1 base, and 0 bases lay outside the gene matches. CDR3 length: 14 residues. The CDR3 DNA follows: TGCGCCAGCAGCCAAGGCGGGAGCTCCTACGAGCAGTACTTC. The encoded protein is CASSQGGSSYEQYF.

V is TRBV11-3 and J is TRBJ1-6; 9 bases line up with TRBD1. Trimming at V came to 3 bases and at J to 10 bases, leaving 4 bases not matched to a gene. CDR3 length equals 14 residues. Per the germline V gene, CDR1 is SGHNT and CDR2 is YENEEA. The CDR3 protein is CASSLSGTGSPLHF. Here the CDR3 DNA reads TGTGCCAGCAGCTTGTCCGGGACAGGGTCACCCCTCCACTTT.

This clone turned up a few times. This chain links TRBV2 with TRBJ1-5, with a tentative D call TRBD1 (5 bases). The CDR3 consists of 14 residues. CDR1 and CDR2 from the germline V gene are SNHLY and FYNNEI. V was shortened by 7 bases and J by 6 bases, with 16 bases between the two germline ends. CDR3 region: CASTPEGVFQPQHF. CDR3 in DNA: TGTGCCAGCACCCCGGAAGGGGTTTTTCAGCCCCAGCATTTT. Full variable domain (rest looked up from reference TRBV2 and TRBJ1-5): EPEVTQTPSHQVTQMGQEVILRCVPISNHLYFYWYRQILGQKVEFLVSFYNNEISEKSEIFDDQFSVERPDGSNFTLKIRSTKLEDSAMYFCASTPEGVFQPQHFGDGTRLSIL.